This T cell receptor beta chain is from a study of neoadjuvant anti-PD-1 for oral cavity cancer. Overall study: Around day 43, patients without progression received a fourth nivolumab dose before surgery. Study-wide results and limits: With a few patients per group, TCR findings need larger cohorts.

In regard to this clone: Its antigen is unknown.

Clones were read by immunoSEQ multiplex PCR, and TCRdb kept only the in-frame ones, dropping some. Of 11,000 to 15,000 clones in the sample, 60% to 75% were seen once. This CDR3 has 15 residues. The germline gives CDR1 SGHAT, CDR2 FQNNGV. With 1 base clipped from V and 5 bases from J, the junction kept 4 bases outside the gene matches. Time point here: after neoadjuvant nivolumab, at surgical resection. These oral cavity squamous cell carcinomas were HPV-negative and locally advanced. The clonotype originates from a person aged 35-79 years with oral cavity squamous cell carcinoma. The starting material was PBMCs, obtained after nivolumab (anti-PD-1) treatment. J is TRBJ2-5 and V is TRBV11-2; 10 bases fit TRBD2. CDR3 sequence reads: CASSLALTSGETQYF. CDR3 sequence (DNA): TGTGCCAGCAGCTTAGCTCTGACTAGCGGGGAGACCCAGTACTTC. Using reference TRBV11-2 and TRBJ2-5 for the parts outside the CDR3, the full variable domain is EAGVAQSPRYKIIEKRQSVAFWCNPISGHATLYWYQQILGQGPKLLIQFQNNGVVDDSQLPKDRFSAERLKGVDSTLKIQPAKLEDSAVYLCASSLALTSGETQYFGPGTRLLVL.